These T cell receptor beta chains were read from a single sample in a study of CD8 T cells in ankylosing spondylitis. TCRdb analysed the 5' RACE reads with MiXCR anew, one entry per CDR3 protein. The data show some 180,000 distinct CDR3 sequences, 15% to 20% seen once. Sequenced sample: blood, either unsorted or a sorted T cell fraction (not recorded which). All receptors come from a male donor aged 5 to 30 with ankylosing spondylitis or in good health (not recorded which). CDR3s include the opening cysteine and the closing phenylalanine or tryptophan. The size entry is marked missing in some rows and otherwise reads once, few, many or a size class.

abundance,v_gene,CDR3aa
-,TRBV29-1,CSVDNRVRNNEQFF
many,TRBV12-3/TRBV12-4,CASSSRRGHNEQFF
-,TRBV20-1,CSAIGVASSTDTQYF
-,TRBV6-4,CASSDSWNSLSTDTQYF
-,TRBV5-1,CASSLEGGRPPFNEQFF
many,TRBV14,CASSQDSGRWDEQYF
many,TRBV7-7,CASSPRPTSGTSFDRQFF
-,TRBV10-3,CAISELTLNYGYPF
-,TRBV7-9,CASSYSGDFTDEQYF
many,TRBV4-2,CASSQTSSGSMGDTQYF
many,TRBV12-3/TRBV12-4,CASSFLPGTSGNTIYF
many,TRBV6-6,CASSYSTGRAYNEQFF
many,TRBV11-2,CASSFKTGASPLHF
-,TRBV5-8,CASSFPEDSSYNEQFF
-,TRBV7-6,CASSLSSGGELFF
few,TRBV5-1,CASSEGLADLRNEQFF
many,TRBV18,CASSPPGLAGHEQYF
-,TRBV5-6,CASSASPRASTDTQYF
few,TRBV7-2,CASSLPGQGASGYTF
-,TRBV18,CASSKGPRFGSYNEQFF
many,TRBV28,CASSLSQGLAEQYF
many,TRBV3-1,CASMVGSSYNEQFF